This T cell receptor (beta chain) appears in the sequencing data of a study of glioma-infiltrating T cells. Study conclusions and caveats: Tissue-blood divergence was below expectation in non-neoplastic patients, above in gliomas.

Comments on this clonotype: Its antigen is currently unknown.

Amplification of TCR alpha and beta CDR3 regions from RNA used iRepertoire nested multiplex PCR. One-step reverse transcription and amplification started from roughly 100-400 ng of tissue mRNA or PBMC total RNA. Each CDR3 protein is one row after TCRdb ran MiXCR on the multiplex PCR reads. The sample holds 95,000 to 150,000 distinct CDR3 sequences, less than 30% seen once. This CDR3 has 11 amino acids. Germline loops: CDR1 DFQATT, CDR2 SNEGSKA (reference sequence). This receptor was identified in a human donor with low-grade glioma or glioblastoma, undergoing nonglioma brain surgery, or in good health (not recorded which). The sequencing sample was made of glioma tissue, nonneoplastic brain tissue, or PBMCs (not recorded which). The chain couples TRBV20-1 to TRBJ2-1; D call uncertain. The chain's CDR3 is CGDRFYNEQFF. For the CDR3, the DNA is TGCGGTGATAGGTTCTACAATGAGCAGTTCTTC.